Following are 10 T cell receptor beta chains from one sample sequenced in a study of blood T cell repertoires in COVID-19. TCRdb's copy holds only in-frame clones and misses some; the assay was immunoSEQ multiplex PCR. The table has 130,000 to 150,000 clones, 75% to 85% seen once. Source material: peripheral blood. All receptors come from a man aged 65 to 85 who had recovered from COVID-19.

A few counts support this clone. This chain joins TRBV29-1 and TRBJ2-3; 10 nucleotides align to TRBD1. The germline CDR1 and CDR2 sequences are SQVTM and ANQGSEA. V dropped 5 bases and J dropped 2; count of bases not matched to a gene: 7. The CDR3 spans 15 residues. CDR3 sequence: CSVPAGTGDTDTQYF. DNA of the CDR3: TGCAGCGTTCCCGCCGGGACAGGGGACACAGATACGCAGTATTTT.

V gene TRBV15 combines with J gene TRBJ1-2; D is unresolved. The CDR3 has 16 amino acids. CDR1 is LNHNV, CDR2 YYDKDF, per germline (reference sequence). Trimming removed 0 bases at V and 0 bases at J, with 11 bases between. The CDR3 nucleotides read TGTGCCACCAGCAGAGATCAGGATTACCCTAACTATGGCTACACCTTC. Translated: CATSRDQDYPNYGYTF. The complete variable domain, with remaining parts taken from reference TRBV15 and TRBJ1-2, reads DAMVIQNPRYQVTQFGKPVTLSCSQTLNHNVMYWYQQKSSQAPKLLFHYYDKDFNNEADTPDNFQSRRPNTSFCFLDIRSPGLGDTAMYLCATSRDQDYPNYGYTFGSGTRLTVV.

This chain links TRBV29-1 with TRBJ2-1; TRBD2 matches 9 bases. CDR3 size: 15 residues. The germline V gene has CDR1 SQVTM and CDR2 ANQGSEA. With 2 bases clipped from V and 9 bases from J, the junction kept 11 bases outside the gene matches. Here the CDR3 DNA reads TGCAGCGTTGAATCGGCGGCTAGCGGGATTGCTGAGCAGTTCTTC. This encodes CSVESAASGIAEQFF.

This chain joins TRBV2 and TRBJ1-1; D gene unclear. Trimming left V 2 bases short and J 5 bases short, with 12 bases between. Germline V CDR1 and CDR2: SNHLY, FYNNEI. The CDR3 runs 14 residues. The DNA of the CDR3 is TGTGCCAGCAGTGAAACAAGGAGGCAGACTGAAGCTTTCTTT. Its protein is CASSETRRQTEAFF.

This chain joins TRBV7-2 and TRBJ2-7; D perhaps matches TRBD2 (6 bases). The CDR3 is made up of 14 amino acids. Trimming removed 3 bases at V and 1 base at J, with 10 bases between. Germline V gene sequence: CDR1 SGHTA, CDR2 FQGNSA. In nucleotides, the CDR3 is TGTGCCAGCAGCTTCGGGGGACCGTCCTACGAGCAGTACTTC. This gives the protein CASSFGGPSYEQYF.

CDR3 in DNA: TGTGCCAGCAGTGGGGTCAGAGAGGTCTCCTACGAGCAGTACTTC. It codes for CASSGVREVSYEQYF. The chain joins TRBV2 to TRBJ2-7; D gene unclear. The length of the CDR3 is 15 residues. Germline CDR1 and CDR2: SNHLY and FYNNEI. The ends were cut back, 4 bases at V and 0 bases at J, with 13 bases in the middle.

This clone was detected many times. The chain has TRBV3-1 (or the pseudogene TRBV3-2) and TRBJ2-1; TRBD2 is a possible D gene (5 bases). Germline V lookup: CDR1 LGHDT, CDR2 YNNKEL (reference sequence). V gave up 3 bases and J gave up 4 bases, with 7 bases separating them. The CDR3 sequence is 13 residues long. The CDR3 DNA reads TGTGCCAGCAGCCATCGGGATTACAATGAGCAGTTCTTC. Encoded protein: CASSHRDYNEQFF.

The chain recombines TRBV12-2 with TRBJ2-5; TRBD2, the D gene given by the table, was not confirmed from the DNA. TRBV12-2 is a recognized pseudogene. The CDR3 totals 14 residues. CDR3 DNA: TGTGCAAGTCGGAAAGCGGGTCCTTGGGAGACCCAGTACTTC. This encodes CASRKAGPWETQYF.

The sample holds one count of this clone. V is TRBV7-9 and J is TRBJ1-4, with 7 bases lining up with TRBD1. V lost 3 bases to trimming and J lost 4 bases; unmatched junction nucleotides: 5. The germline gives CDR1 SEHNR, CDR2 FQNEAQ (reference sequence). The CDR3 loop spans 15 amino acids. The CDR3 DNA follows: TGTGCCAGCAGCTTCGGAGGGGGCTTTAATGAAAAACTGTTTTTT. This gives the protein CASSFGGGFNEKLFF.

The genes are TRBV4-1 and TRBJ1-4; 7 nucleotides align to TRBD1. This CDR3 comprises 15 residues. Trimming removed 1 base from V and 4 bases from J; junction bases left unmatched: 3. Looked up from germline, CDR1 is MGHRA and CDR2 is YSYEKL. The DNA for the CDR3 is TGCGCCAGCAGCCAAGGTCCAGGGGGTAATGAAAAACTGTTTTTT. Amino acids: CASSQGPGGNEKLFF.